The text below deals with one T cell receptor beta chain. Antigen specificity is unknown. The data derive from a study of T cells in Graves' hyperthyroidism and ophthalmopathy. The wider study: Peripheral blood was drawn at first diagnosis, prior to all treatment.

The CDR3 regions of TCR beta were amplified from RNA transcripts. Using the HTBI primer set, a first-round RT-PCR was run on the TCR CDR3. TCRdb independently ran MiXCR on the multiplex PCR reads; one entry per CDR3 protein. The sample holds approximately 530,000 distinct CDR3 sequences, 15% to 20% seen once. Study-wide results and limits: Most expanded thyroid clonotypes above 0.001 recurred in blood.

Out of 10 ml of fresh peripheral blood came the PBMCs. J was trimmed by 8 bases and V by 7 bases; bases with no gene match: 10. Germline V lookup: CDR1 MNHNS, CDR2 SASEGT. This CDR3 is 16 amino acids long. Sample: blood. This TCR derives from a man aged 40-55 years with Graves' ophthalmopathy. The V and J genes are TRBV6-1 and TRBJ2-1; TRBD2 aligns across 14 bases. The CDR3 DNA sequence: TGTGCCAGCATCCTCCGACTAGCGGGAGGGCCCCATGAGCAGTTCTTC. This gives the protein CASILRLAGGPHEQFF.